This is a list of T cell receptor beta chains from one sample in a study of blood T cell repertoires in COVID-19. Assay: immunoSEQ multiplex PCR; the TCRdb copy retains only in-frame clones and omits some. The sample shows about 160,000 clones, more than 70% of them seen only once. The specimen was PBMCs or T cells enriched from blood (not recorded which). These receptor sequences come from a man aged 60 to 75 who had recovered from COVID-19. Both conserved end residues are part of each CDR3. D genes are given only for firm matches. Clone size is not always given. Where it is, it says once, few, many or a class for expanded clones.

d_gene: TRBD1
v_gene: TRBV10-3
abundance: .
j_gene: TRBJ1-2
CDR3nt: TGTGCCATCAGCCCTTCCGGACAGGGATCAGCTGGCTACACCTTC
CDR3aa: CAISPSGQGSAGYTF

d_gene: TRBD2
v_gene: TRBV27
abundance: once
j_gene: TRBJ2-6
CDR3nt: TGTGCCAGCAGTACCCTCATACGACTAGCGGGAGACCATTACTCTGGGGCCAACGTCCTGACTTTC
CDR3aa: CASSTLIRLAGDHYSGANVLTF

d_gene: TRBD1
v_gene: TRBV19
abundance: .
j_gene: TRBJ2-5
CDR3nt: TGTGCCAGTAGGACAGGGACCACCCAAGAGACCCAGTACTTC
CDR3aa: CASRTGTTQETQYF

d_gene: TRBD1
v_gene: TRBV28
abundance: .
j_gene: TRBJ1-6
CDR3nt: TGTGCCAGCATCCCGAGGGACAGGGGTAATTCACCCCTCCACTTT
CDR3aa: CASIPRDRGNSPLHF

d_gene: TRBD1
v_gene: TRBV5-8
abundance: .
j_gene: TRBJ2-5
CDR3nt: TGTGCCAGCAGCCCGGGACAGGGCCAAGAGACCCAGTACTTC
CDR3aa: CASSPGQGQETQYF

d_gene: .
v_gene: TRBV11-2
abundance: .
j_gene: TRBJ2-7
CDR3nt: TGTGCCAGCAGCGGCCCCCTACGGGACACTCGCGCGGGGCAGTACTTC
CDR3aa: CASSGPLRDTRAGQYF

d_gene: .
v_gene: TRBV19
abundance: .
j_gene: TRBJ1-1
CDR3nt: TGTGCCAGTAGCCCCTCGGCGGCCCCGAACACTGAAGCTTTCTTT
CDR3aa: CASSPSAAPNTEAFF

d_gene: TRBD1
v_gene: TRBV11-2
abundance: once
j_gene: TRBJ1-6
CDR3nt: TGTGCCAGCAGCTCCCGACAGGGTAATTCACCCCTCCACTTT
CDR3aa: CASSSRQGNSPLHF

d_gene: TRBD2
v_gene: TRBV5-1
abundance: .
j_gene: TRBJ2-7
CDR3nt: TGCGCCAGCAGTCGGGAGGGCTACGAGCAGTACTTC
CDR3aa: CASSREGYEQYF

d_gene: .
v_gene: TRBV29-1
abundance: .
j_gene: TRBJ2-1
CDR3nt: TGCAGCGTTGTAGGCAGGGGATATGAGCAGTTCTTC
CDR3aa: CSVVGRGYEQFF

d_gene: TRBD2
v_gene: TRBV7-2
abundance: .
j_gene: TRBJ2-7
CDR3nt: TGTGCCAGCAGCTTAGCCGGCTTCCGGGGGGCCTACGAGCAGTACTTC
CDR3aa: CASSLAGFRGAYEQYF

d_gene: TRBD1
v_gene: TRBV7-9
abundance: .
j_gene: TRBJ1-6
CDR3nt: TGTGCCAGCAGCTTAGTACAGGGGGCCACCTATAATTCACCCCTCCACTTT
CDR3aa: CASSLVQGATYNSPLHF

d_gene: TRBD2
v_gene: TRBV27
abundance: .
j_gene: TRBJ2-7
CDR3nt: TGTGCCAGCAGTCCCGGGACTAGCGGTAGGTACGAGCAGTACTTC
CDR3aa: CASSPGTSGRYEQYF